The 15 T cell receptor beta chains reported below all come from one sample, sequenced in a study of blood T cell repertoires in COVID-19. Libraries were prepared by immunoSEQ multiplex PCR; TCRdb keeps only in-frame clonotypes and omits some of them. The data contain about 460,000 clones, approximately 86% of them singletons. The specimen sequenced was PBMCs or T cells enriched from blood (not recorded which). The receptors here all came from a woman in her sixties or seventies who had recovered from COVID-19.

The chain carries TRBV7-2 and TRBJ2-2; the D gene is possibly TRBD2 (5 bases). In germline, CDR1 is SGHTA, CDR2 FQGNSA. The ends were cut back, 5 bases at V and 3 bases at J, with 10 bases in the middle. CDR3 length equals 14 residues. The CDR3 DNA reads TGTGCCAGCAGCCCCCTCGGGGACACCGGGGAGCTGTTTTTT. Translation gives CASSPLGDTGELFF. Variable domain in full (rest from reference TRBV7-2 and TRBJ2-2): GAGVSQSPSNKVTEKGKDVELRCDPISGHTALYWYRQSLGQGLEFLIYFQGNSAPDKSGLPSDRFSAERTGGSVSTLTIQRTQQEDSAVYLCASSPLGDTGELFFGEGSRLTVL.

The V gene is TRBV4-1, the J gene TRBJ2-1; TRBD2 agrees at 13 bases. In germline, CDR1 is MGHRA, CDR2 YSYEKL. Trimming removed 0 bases from V and 10 bases from J; junction bases left unmatched: 9. The CDR3 has 17 amino acids. The CDR3 nucleotides are TGCGCCAGCAGCCAAGATAGAACTAGCGGGGGGGCCGGGGAGCAGTTCTTC. Translation gives CASSQDRTSGGAGEQFF.

The chain employs TRBV3-1 (or the pseudogene TRBV3-2) and TRBJ1-4; the D gene is possibly TRBD1 (6 bases). The V end lost 3 bases, the J end lost 2 bases, and 7 bases lay between the germline ends. The CDR3 is made up of 14 amino acids. Germline V gives CDR1 LGHDT, CDR2 YNNKEL (reference sequence). The CDR3 here is CASSHQGTNEKLFF. CDR3 bases: TGTGCCAGCAGCCATCAGGGGACTAATGAAAAACTGTTTTTT.

The rearrangement links TRBV30 to TRBJ2-3, with 7 bases identical to TRBD1. The germline V gene encodes CDR1 GTSNPN and CDR2 SVGIG (reference sequence). This CDR3 contains 14 residues. The J segment lost 3 bases and the V segment lost 4 bases, leaving 7 bases of the junction unmatched. DNA for the CDR3: TGTGCCTGGAATATACAGGGGAAAACAGATACGCAGTATTTT. Protein: CAWNIQGKTDTQYF.

The CDR3 nucleotides read TGCGCCAGCAGCTCAAGAATAGCGGGGGGAATCACCGGGGAGCTGTTTTTT. Its translation is CASSSRIAGGITGELFF. The chain has TRBV5-1 and TRBJ2-2; 10 nucleotides match TRBD2. Germline loops: CDR1 SGHRS, CDR2 YFSETQ. V lost 3 bases and J lost 4; bases outside the gene matches: 9. CDR3 size: 17 residues.

The chain links TRBV7-2 to TRBJ2-1; TRBD2 matches at 8 bases. From germline, CDR1 is SGHTA and CDR2 FQGNSA. The V gene end was trimmed by 8 bases and the J gene end by 3 bases; junction bases not matched to a gene: 9. The length of the CDR3 is 15 residues. Written as DNA, the CDR3 is TGTGCCAGCTGCCGCGCGGGGGGTATCTACAATGAGCAGTTCTTC. The encoded protein is CASCRAGGIYNEQFF. The complete variable domain, with remaining parts taken from reference TRBV7-2 and TRBJ2-1, reads GAGVSQSPSNKVTEKGKDVELRCDPISGHTALYWYRQSLGQGLEFLIYFQGNSAPDKSGLPSDRFSAERTGGSVSTLTIQRTQQEDSAVYLCASCRAGGIYNEQFFGPGTRLTVL.

The chain recombines TRBV10-3 with TRBJ1-5, with TRBD1 as a possible D gene (5 bases). The germline V gene has CDR1 ENHRY and CDR2 SYGVKD. With 6 bases removed from V and 6 bases from J, the gap between germline ends came to 18 bases. The CDR3 sequence is 15 residues long. The CDR3 is CAISDSGTRGQPQHF. The CDR3 nucleotides read TGTGCCATCAGCGATTCCGGGACTAGAGGTCAGCCCCAGCATTTT.

The chain joins TRBV4-1 to TRBJ1-5; 7 bases line up with TRBD1. The CDR3 length is 18 residues. J lost 2 bases, V lost 0 bases, and 10 bases had no gene match. Germline CDR1 and CDR2: MGHRA and YSYEKL. The CDR3 is CASSQEFWGQGGNQPQHF. DNA of the CDR3: TGCGCCAGCAGCCAAGAATTTTGGGGCCAGGGGGGCAATCAGCCCCAGCATTTT.

This clone appeared once. The chain carries TRBV27 and TRBJ2-7; TRBD1 agrees at 8 bases. The CDR3 has 14 amino acids. The V gene end was trimmed by 5 bases and the J gene end by 3 bases; junction bases not matched to a gene: 6. CDR1 is MNHEY and CDR2 is SMNVEV in the germline V gene (reference sequence). This chain's CDR3 is CASSTGTGNYEQYF. The CDR3 nucleotides read TGTGCCAGCAGTACCGGGACAGGAAACTACGAGCAGTACTTC.

V is TRBV4-1 and J is TRBJ1-1; D is uncertain. The V gene lost 0 bases and the J gene lost 2 bases, with 7 bases spanning the gap. Germline V gives CDR1 MGHRA, CDR2 YSYEKL. CDR3 length equals 14 residues. The CDR3 DNA follows: TGCGCCAGCAGCCAAGATACACGTAACACTGAAGCTTTCTTT. Its protein is CASSQDTRNTEAFF.

The chain employs TRBV2 and TRBJ1-3; a possible D gene is TRBD1 (5 bases). Germline V lookup: CDR1 SNHLY, CDR2 FYNNEI. The CDR3 contains 15 residues. The V end was cut by 5 bases, the J end by 2 bases, with 13 bases between. DNA for the CDR3: TGTGCCAGCAGTTTGACGGACATCACTGGAAACACCATATATTTT. It specifies CASSLTDITGNTIYF.

This sequence joins TRBV11-2 and TRBJ2-1; TRBD2 agrees at 8 bases. V gave up 5 bases and J gave up 7 bases; unmatched junction bases: 10. Germline V gene lookup returns CDR1 SGHAT and CDR2 FQNNGV. The CDR3 covers 15 residues. Here the CDR3 DNA reads TGTGCCAGCAGCCCCCGGGTCGGGGGGGGGAATGAGCAGTTCTTC. It specifies CASSPRVGGGNEQFF.

The chain joins TRBV24-1 to TRBJ1-2; D is possibly TRBD1 (5 bases). CDR3 length: 13 amino acids. Trimming cost V 9 bases and J 1 base, with 11 bases left between them. Germline V gene data show CDR1 as KGHDR and CDR2 as SFDVKD. The CDR3 DNA sequence: TGTGCCACCTCCCGGGGGAGTAACTATGGCTACACCTTC. It yields the protein CATSRGSNYGYTF.

The V gene is TRBV9, the J gene TRBJ2-5; TRBD2 is a possible D gene (6 bases). This CDR3 is 17 amino acids long. The V gene's germline CDR1 is SGDLS and CDR2 YYNGEE. With 0 bases removed from V and 4 bases from J, the gap between germline ends came to 19 bases. This CDR3 is CASSVAGSGTSGETQYF. CDR3 coding DNA: TGTGCCAGCAGCGTAGCTGGTAGCGGAACCTCCGGAGAGACCCAGTACTTC.

The genes are TRBV5-4 and TRBJ1-1, with 8 nucleotides matching TRBD1. Germline CDR1 SGHNT, CDR2 YYREEE (reference sequence). J lost 3 bases, V lost 0 bases, and 4 bases had no gene match. This CDR3 has 15 residues. The CDR3 protein is CASSLALTGDTEAFF. CDR3 sequence (DNA): TGTGCCAGCAGCTTGGCCTTGACAGGGGACACTGAAGCTTTCTTT.